This T cell receptor beta chain is from a study of T cell responses to AZD1222 COVID-19 vaccine. Whole-study results and caveats: No repertoire was sampled before or during the peak T cell response, only after it.

V lost 9 bases, J lost 1 base, and 12 bases lay in between. CDR3 length: 13 residues. Germline V gives CDR1 MNHEY, CDR2 SVGAGI. The table came from immunoSEQ multiplex PCR; TCRdb's copy has only in-frame clones and leaves some out. This repertoire shows around 89,000 clones, 70% to 90% found once; its top ten account for 5.5%. Note on this clone: Its antigen is as yet unknown.

The material was peripheral blood, obtained 28 days after the second AZD1222 dose. The chain has TRBV6-5 and TRBJ1-1; D possibly corresponds to TRBD1 (6 bases). The TCR sequence derives from an adult who received the AZD1222 COVID-19 vaccine. The CDR3 loop reads CASPGQPNTEAFF. CDR3 nucleotide sequence: TGTGCCAGTCCCGGACAGCCGAACACTGAAGCTTTCTTT.